The T cell receptor beta chain described here comes from a study of technical replicates of blood from a handful of donors. Losses at the gene ends were 2 bases for V and 3 bases for J; bases not matched to a gene: 7. The CDR3 has 16 amino acids. The germline V gene has CDR1 KGHSH and CDR2 LQKENI. Clones were sequenced by immunoSEQ multiplex PCR, and TCRdb holds only the in-frame ones, with some missing. The sample lists about 88,000 clones; just under 95% were seen once. Sequences were obtained from T cells isolated from PBMCs. The chain combines TRBV18 with TRBJ2-7; TRBD2 matches at 10 bases. The sequence was collected from a human donor in good health. In DNA, the CDR3 is TGTGCCAGCTCACCAGGGAGCGGGGGGGAGCTCTACGAGCAGTACTTC. This sequence encodes CASSPGSGGELYEQYF.